The clone carrying this T cell receptor (beta chain) has a handful of counts. Clones were sequenced by immunoSEQ multiplex PCR, and TCRdb holds only the in-frame ones, with some missing. The table lists 200,000 to 300,000 clones, almost 85% of them singletons. The data belong to a study of blood T cell repertoires in COVID-19. The germline V gene encodes CDR1 MDHEN and CDR2 SYDVKM. V lost 2 bases to trimming and J lost 1 base, with 17 bases between them. The CDR3 sequence is 17 residues long. The chain is built from TRBV28 and TRBJ1-1, with TRBD1 as a possible D gene (5 bases). The receptor comes from a man aged 45-65 years with acute or convalescent COVID-19. The sequenced sample was peripheral blood. The CDR3 loop reads CASSLLTAAGPNTEAFF. DNA for the CDR3: TGTGCCAGCAGTTTACTTACCGCCGCAGGGCCGAACACTGAAGCTTTCTTT.